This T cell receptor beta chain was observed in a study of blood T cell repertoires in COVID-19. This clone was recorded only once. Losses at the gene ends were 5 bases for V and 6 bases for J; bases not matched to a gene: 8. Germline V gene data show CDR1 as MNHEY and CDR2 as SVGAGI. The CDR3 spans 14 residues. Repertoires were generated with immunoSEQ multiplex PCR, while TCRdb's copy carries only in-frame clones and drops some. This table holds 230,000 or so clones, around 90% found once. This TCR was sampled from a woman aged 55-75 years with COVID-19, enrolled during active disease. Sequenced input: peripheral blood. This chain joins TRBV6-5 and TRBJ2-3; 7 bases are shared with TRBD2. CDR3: CASSPRDSGDTQYF. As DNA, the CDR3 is TGTGCCAGCAGTCCCCGTGATAGCGGGGATACGCAGTATTTT.